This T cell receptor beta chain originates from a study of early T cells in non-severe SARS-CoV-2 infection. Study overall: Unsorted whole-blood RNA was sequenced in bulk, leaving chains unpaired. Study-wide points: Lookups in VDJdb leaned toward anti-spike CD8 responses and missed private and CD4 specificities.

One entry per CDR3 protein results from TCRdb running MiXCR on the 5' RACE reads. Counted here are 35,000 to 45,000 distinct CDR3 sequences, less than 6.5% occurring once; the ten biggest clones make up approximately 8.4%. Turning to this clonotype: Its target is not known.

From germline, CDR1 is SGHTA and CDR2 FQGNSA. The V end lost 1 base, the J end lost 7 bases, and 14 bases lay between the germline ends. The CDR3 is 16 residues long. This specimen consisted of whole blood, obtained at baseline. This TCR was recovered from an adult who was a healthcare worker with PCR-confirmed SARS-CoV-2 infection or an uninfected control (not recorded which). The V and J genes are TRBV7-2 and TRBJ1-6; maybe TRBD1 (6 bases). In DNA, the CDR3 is TGTGCCAGCAGCTTAGTTTCACAGGGCCAGAATTCACCCCTCCACTTT. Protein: CASSLVSQGQNSPLHF.